Below are 31 T cell receptor beta chains sequenced from a single sample in a study of naive and memory T cell subsets. An equimolar mix of two oligonucleotides served as the beta constant-region primer for TRBC1 and TRBC2. TCRdb fed the UMI-ligation and nested PCR reads into MiXCR, producing one record per CDR3 protein. The sample has approximately 82,000 distinct CDR3 sequences, around 6.5% seen once. The specimen sequenced was central memory CD4+ T cells from blood. The receptors stem from a human donor in good health.

This rearrangement joins TRBV12-3 or TRBV12-4 to TRBJ2-1, with unresolved D. The V end lost 6 bases, the J end lost 6 bases, and 15 bases lay between the germline ends. The CDR3 has 14 residues. DNA of the CDR3: TGTGCCAGCAGCTTTAGGCGCAATACCAATGAGCAGTTCTTC. Translating it yields CASSFRRNTNEQFF.

The sample holds many counts of this clonotype. The CDR3, as DNA: TGTGCCAGCAGCTCCGGGACAGGGAAGAACACTGAAGCTTTCTTT. Translating gives CASSSGTGKNTEAFF. The chain couples TRBV11-3 to TRBJ1-1; 9 bases map to TRBD1. The junction had 4 bases not matched to a gene; V was cut back by 4 bases and J by 1 base. The CDR3 is 15 residues long. Per the germline V gene, CDR1 is SGHNT and CDR2 is YENEEA.

This clonotype showed up many times. The CDR3 reads CSARVGKNEKLFF. In DNA, the CDR3 is TGCAGTGCTAGAGTTGGAAAGAATGAAAAACTGTTTTTT. The chain combines TRBV20-1 with TRBJ1-4; D call uncertain. The CDR3 totals 13 residues. From germline, CDR1 is DFQATT and CDR2 SNEGSKA (reference sequence). V shed 1 base and J shed 5 bases, with 8 bases lying between them.

In its sample, this clonotype was seen many times. This chain connects TRBV12-3 or TRBV12-4 to TRBJ2-7; 10 positions agree with TRBD1. The CDR3 is 15 amino acids. V shed 6 bases and J 0 bases; nucleotides not matched to a gene: 5. CDR3 nucleotide sequence: TGTGCCAGCAGCCGAAGGACAGGGGGCTCCTACGAGCAGTACTTC. Its translation: CASSRRTGGSYEQYF.

This clonotype occurred a few times. This rearrangement joins TRBV30 to TRBJ2-7, with D tentatively TRBD1 or TRBD2 (5 bases each). In germline, CDR1 is GTSNPN, CDR2 SVGIG (reference sequence). Trimming removed 2 bases at V and 1 base at J, with 12 bases between. This CDR3 comprises 14 residues. The CDR3, as DNA: TGTGCCTGGAGTCCCGGGACGACTTCCTACGAGCAGTACTTC. Translating gives CAWSPGTTSYEQYF.

The J gene is TRBJ1-1, the V gene TRBV7-2, with D uncertain. Germline V gene lookup returns CDR1 SGHTA and CDR2 FQGNSA. This CDR3 has 14 amino acids. Trimming took 5 bases from V and 0 from J, leaving 10 bases between them. The CDR3 here is CASSLHSMNTEAFF. The CDR3 region has the DNA TGTGCCAGCAGCCTTCACAGCATGAACACTGAAGCTTTCTTT.

This clonotype appeared many times. DNA for the CDR3: TGTGCCAGCTCACCTCCCAATCCTGGTGCCGCCTCTGGAAACACCATATATTTT. Protein sequence: CASSPPNPGAASGNTIYF. The rearrangement joins TRBV18 to TRBJ1-3; D is uncertain. Germline V gene sequence: CDR1 KGHSH, CDR2 LQKENI. Deletions cut 3 bases from V and 0 bases from J, with 18 bases between. The CDR3 totals 18 residues. The variable domain in full, with the rest retrieved from reference TRBV18 and TRBJ1-3, is NAGVMQNPRHLVRRRGQEARLRCSPMKGHSHVYWYRQLPEEGLKFMVYLQKENIIDESGMPKERFSAEFPKEGPSILRIQQVVRGDSAAYFCASSPPNPGAASGNTIYFGEGSWLTVV.

This clonotype was observed a few times. The chain is built from TRBV28 and TRBJ2-4, with 8 bases matching TRBD1. This CDR3 has 15 residues. CDR1 is MDHEN and CDR2 is SYDVKM in the germline V gene. V shed 2 bases and J 6 bases; nucleotides not matched to a gene: 6. CDR3 protein: CASSLPGGEGNIQYF. The CDR3 DNA follows: TGTGCCAGCAGTTTACCAGGGGGCGAAGGAAACATTCAGTACTTC.

This clonotype was detected a few times. This rearrangement joins TRBV6-1 to TRBJ2-1, with D uncertain. CDR3 length equals 11 residues. The V end lost 4 bases, the J end lost 3 bases, and 1 base lay between the germline ends. Looked up from germline, CDR1 is MNHNS and CDR2 is SASEGT. As DNA, the CDR3 is TGTGCCAGCAGTGTCTACAATGAGCAGTTCTTC. Translating it yields CASSVYNEQFF.

V and J are TRBV20-1 and TRBJ1-5, with D hard to call. CDR3 length: 14 residues. V dropped 7 bases and J dropped 2 bases, with 15 bases sitting between them. CDR1 is DFQATT and CDR2 is SNEGSKA in the germline V gene (reference sequence). In nucleotides, the CDR3 is TGCAGTGTTGGTCCTGGGGTTGGCAATCAGCCCCAGCATTTT. It yields the protein CSVGPGVGNQPQHF.

The rearrangement joins TRBV7-9 to TRBJ2-7; no definite D call. The CDR3 has 12 amino acids. Germline V lookup: CDR1 SEHNR, CDR2 FQNEAQ (reference sequence). V dropped 3 bases and J dropped 5 bases, with 8 bases sitting between them. The CDR3 is CASSFLGNEQYF. The CDR3 coding sequence is TGTGCCAGCAGCTTTCTAGGGAACGAGCAGTACTTC.

This clonotype was counted at least ten times. The chain carries TRBV30 and TRBJ1-2; D unresolved. Germline V lookup: CDR1 GTSNPN, CDR2 SVGIG (reference sequence). The CDR3 loop spans 12 amino acids. Trimming stripped 0 bases from V and 10 bases from J, with 12 bases between. CDR3 sequence: CAWSVLDGPYTF. The CDR3 DNA reads TGTGCCTGGAGTGTACTAGACGGCCCCTACACCTTC.

V and J are TRBV4-1 and TRBJ2-5, with D perhaps assigned TRBD1 or TRBD2 (7 bases each). V was pared by 0 bases and J by 3 bases, with 17 bases between. The germline V gene encodes CDR1 MGHRA and CDR2 YSYEKL. This CDR3 comprises 17 residues. CDR3 in amino acids: CASSQDPQGGAKETQYF. The CDR3 DNA is TGCGCCAGCAGCCAAGATCCCCAGGGGGGGGCAAAAGAGACCCAGTACTTC.

This clonotype was picked up a small number of times. The chain uses TRBV9 and TRBJ2-7; tentatively, D is TRBD2 (7 bases). The CDR3 has 14 residues. CDR1 SGDLS and CDR2 YYNGEE come from the germline V gene. V lost 3 bases and J lost 0, with 10 bases in between. The DNA for the CDR3 is TGTGCCAGCAGCGGGGGGGGCAGCTCCTACGAGCAGTACTTC. It yields the protein CASSGGGSSYEQYF.

V gene TRBV14 combines with J gene TRBJ2-3; TRBD2 matches 11 bases. V was clipped by 4 bases and J by 0 bases; unmatched bases: 12. The CDR3 has 19 residues. Germline V gene lookup returns CDR1 SGHDN and CDR2 FVKESK. This CDR3 is CASSRNPQLAGVSTDTQYF. The CDR3 coding sequence is TGTGCCAGCAGCCGAAATCCCCAACTAGCGGGAGTAAGCACAGATACGCAGTATTTT. The whole variable domain, filled in from reference TRBV14 and TRBJ2-3, reads EAGVTQFPSHSVIEKGQTVTLRCDPISGHDNLYWYRRVMGKEIKFLLHFVKESKQDESGMPNNRFLAERTGGTYSTLKVQPAELEDSGVYFCASSRNPQLAGVSTDTQYFGPGTRLTVL.

The chain joins TRBV7-2 to TRBJ2-3, with D perhaps assigned TRBD1 or TRBD2 (6 bases each). Germline CDR1 and CDR2: SGHTA and FQGNSA. CDR3 length: 14 amino acids. Trimming removed 1 base from V and 5 bases from J, with 10 bases in between. CDR3 bases: TGTGCCAGCAGCTTAGGGGGGGCGGGAGATACGCAGTATTTT. Its translation is CASSLGGAGDTQYF.

This clonotype was recorded many times. V and J are TRBV28 and TRBJ1-1, with D perhaps TRBD1 (6 bases). CDR3 length: 14 residues. V lost 6 bases and J 4 bases, leaving 15 bases between the germline ends. CDR1 is MDHEN and CDR2 is SYDVKM in the germline V gene. Here the CDR3 DNA reads TGTGCCAGCAGGAACCACAGGGAGGGCACTGAAGCTTTCTTT. Its translation: CASRNHREGTEAFF.

At least ten counts were recorded for this clonotype. The chain combines TRBV5-5 with TRBJ1-3; 7 bases align to TRBD1. J was trimmed by 4 bases and V by 7 bases; bases with no gene match: 5. This CDR3 is built from 13 residues. Per the germline V gene, CDR1 is SGHKS and CDR2 is YYEKEE (reference sequence). The CDR3: CASCTGEGNTIYF. The CDR3 bases are TGTGCCAGCTGTACAGGGGAAGGAAACACCATATATTTT.

Only a few counts were recorded for this clonotype. The CDR3 reads CASSERQGMNTEAFF. The CDR3 nucleotides read TGTGCCAGCAGTGAAAGACAGGGGATGAACACTGAAGCTTTCTTT. The V gene is TRBV6-4, the J gene TRBJ1-1; 8 bases match TRBD1. V shed 3 bases, J shed 0 bases, and the junction held 3 bases outside the gene matches. Germline CDR1 reads MRHNA; CDR2 reads SNTAGT. This CDR3 is built from 15 residues.

This clonotype was observed a handful of times. The chain recombines TRBV5-1 with TRBJ1-1, with a tentative D call TRBD1 (5 bases). V was trimmed by 0 bases and J by 1 base, leaving 7 bases between them. The CDR3 length is 14 residues. CDR1 is SGHRS and CDR2 is YFSETQ in the germline V gene. For the CDR3, the DNA is TGCGCCAGCAGCTTGGTACAGGCGAACACTGAAGCTTTCTTT. Its protein is CASSLVQANTEAFF.

CDR3 nucleotide sequence: TGTGCCAGCAGCCCCGACAGGGTGAGCAATGAGCAGTTCTTC. This translates into CASSPDRVSNEQFF. The chain uses TRBV7-8 and TRBJ2-1; 7 bases line up with TRBD1. The germline V gene has CDR1 SGHVS and CDR2 FQNEAQ. This CDR3 comprises 14 residues. Trimming removed 5 bases from V and 6 bases from J; junction bases left unmatched: 7.

In this sample, this clonotype turned up many times. The V gene is TRBV20-1, the J gene TRBJ2-1; TRBD2 aligns across 7 bases. The germline V gene has CDR1 DFQATT and CDR2 SNEGSKA (reference sequence). The CDR3 covers 15 residues. The ends lost 0 bases at V and 3 bases at J; junction bases unmatched: 5. CDR3 sequence: CSARDSGGVYNEQFF. The CDR3 nucleotides read TGCAGTGCTAGAGATTCTGGGGGGGTCTACAATGAGCAGTTCTTC.

Comments on this clonotype: Given a much more abundant clone one base away, this may be a read error. This chain links TRBV18 with TRBJ1-2; D gene ambiguous. Per germline, CDR1 KGHSH and CDR2 LQKENI. CDR3 length: 11 residues. DNA for the CDR3: TGTGCCAGCTGGAACAACTTTGGCTACACCTTC. This encodes CASWNNFGYTF.

The chain carries TRBV7-8 and TRBJ2-7; TRBD1 aligns across 7 bases. The CDR3 loop spans 14 amino acids. Looked up from germline, CDR1 is SGHVS and CDR2 is FQNEAQ. Losses at the gene ends were 4 bases for V and 0 bases for J; bases not matched to a gene: 3. The chain's CDR3 is CASSYRDSSYEQYF. The CDR3, as DNA: TGTGCCAGCAGCTACCGGGACAGCTCCTACGAGCAGTACTTC.

The genes are TRBV2 and TRBJ2-5, with 11 bases that match TRBD2. Trimming took 6 bases from V and 1 from J; bases not matched to a gene: 10. Germline lookup yields CDR1 SNHLY and CDR2 FYNNEI. This CDR3 spans 17 amino acids. The CDR3 reads CASRRLAGTSRQETQYF. In DNA form, the CDR3 reads TGTGCCAGCAGGAGACTAGCGGGGACGAGCCGCCAAGAGACCCAGTACTTC. Using reference TRBV2 and TRBJ2-5 for the parts outside the CDR3, the full variable domain is EPEVTQTPSHQVTQMGQEVILRCVPISNHLYFYWYRQILGQKVEFLVSFYNNEISEKSEIFDDQFSVERPDGSNFTLKIRSTKLEDSAMYFCASRRLAGTSRQETQYFGPGTRLLVL.

This clonotype was counted ten times or more. This chain links TRBV4-3 with TRBJ1-6; 11 bases line up with TRBD1. The germline V gene has CDR1 LGHNA and CDR2 YSLEER. This CDR3 contains 14 residues. Unmatched junction bases numbered 4, after V lost 6 bases and J lost 9 bases. Here the CDR3 DNA reads TGCGCCAGCAGGAAGGACAGGGGGCTTTCACCCCTCCACTTT. The encoded protein is CASRKDRGLSPLHF.

Only a few counts were recorded for this clonotype. The chain has TRBV7-8 and TRBJ2-7; D may be TRBD1 or TRBD2 (5 bases each). Germline V gives CDR1 SGHVS, CDR2 FQNEAQ. The CDR3 consists of 15 residues. V gave up 0 bases and J gave up 1 base, with 10 bases separating them. CDR3 sequence: CASSLAGTRSYEQYF. Here the CDR3 DNA reads TGTGCCAGCAGCTTAGCAGGGACGAGGTCCTACGAGCAGTACTTC.

This clonotype has a count of ten or more. V is TRBV24-1 and J is TRBJ2-5, with TRBD2 identical over 9 bases. The V segment lost 7 bases and the J segment 2 bases; nucleotides outside the gene matches: 13. CDR3 length: 17 amino acids. The V gene's germline CDR1 is KGHDR and CDR2 SFDVKD. Written as DNA, the CDR3 is TGTGCCACCAGCGAATCCGGGACTAGCACAACTCAAGAGACCCAGTACTTC. Protein: CATSESGTSTTQETQYF.

This clonotype has more than one count but fewer than ten. This chain connects TRBV20-1 to TRBJ1-2; 7 bases align to TRBD1. The CDR3 sequence is 14 residues long. The J segment lost 2 bases and the V segment lost 6 bases, leaving 9 bases of the junction unmatched. The germline CDR1 and CDR2 sequences are DFQATT and SNEGSKA (reference sequence). The CDR3 DNA sequence: TGCAGTGCGCCGGGCCGGGACAGAAACTATGGCTACACCTTC. As protein: CSAPGRDRNYGYTF.

This clonotype was picked up many times. The chain joins TRBV29-1 to TRBJ2-5, with 9 bases lining up with TRBD2. With 5 bases clipped from V and 2 bases from J, the junction kept 3 bases outside the gene matches. Germline lookup yields CDR1 SQVTM and CDR2 ANQGSEA. This CDR3 has 13 amino acids. This CDR3 reads CSVTTSGQETQYF. The CDR3 coding sequence is TGCAGCGTTACGACTAGCGGACAAGAGACCCAGTACTTC.

This clonotype was recorded many times. The CDR3 region has the DNA TGTGCCAGCAGCCTATTGGGCCCAACAGATACGCAGTATTTT. Amino acid sequence: CASSLLGPTDTQYF. V usage is TRBV7-2 and J usage is TRBJ2-3; D ambiguous. The CDR3 has 14 residues. Looked up from germline, CDR1 is SGHTA and CDR2 is FQGNSA. Trimming removed 5 bases at V and 3 bases at J, with 12 bases between.